This TCR beta chain appears in the sequencing data of a study of blood T cell repertoires in COVID-19. From germline, CDR1 is SGHTA and CDR2 FQGNSA. The CDR3 covers 15 residues. V dropped 2 bases and J dropped 10; count of bases not matched to a gene: 6. Sequencing was performed with immunoSEQ multiplex PCR; in TCRdb, only in-frame clones are kept and a portion is missing. Among 270,000 or so clones listed, 86% were seen once. The TCR comes from a man aged 40-55 years with active or convalescent COVID-19. The V gene is TRBV7-2, the J gene TRBJ2-1; 12 positions match TRBD2. Sequenced input: peripheral blood. The CDR3 protein is CASSLSSGGAGEQFF. The CDR3 nucleotides are TGTGCCAGCAGCTTATCTAGCGGGGGGGCCGGGGAGCAGTTCTTC.